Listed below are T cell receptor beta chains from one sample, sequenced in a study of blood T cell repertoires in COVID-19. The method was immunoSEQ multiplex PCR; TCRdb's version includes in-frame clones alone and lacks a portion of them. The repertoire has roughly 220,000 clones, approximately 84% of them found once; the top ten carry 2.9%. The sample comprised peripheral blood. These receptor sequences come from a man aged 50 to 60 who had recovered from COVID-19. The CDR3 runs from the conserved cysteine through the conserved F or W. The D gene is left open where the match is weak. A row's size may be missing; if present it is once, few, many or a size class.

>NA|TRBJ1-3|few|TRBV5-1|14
CASSLGATGNTIYF
TGCGCCAGCAGCTTGGGGGCTACTGGAAACACCATATATTTT
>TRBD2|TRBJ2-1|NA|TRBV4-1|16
CASSRGLAGVYNEQFF
TGCGCCAGCAGCCGAGGACTAGCGGGAGTCTACAATGAGCAGTTCTTC
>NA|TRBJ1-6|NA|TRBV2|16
CASRHRESSYNSPLHF
TGTGCCAGCAGACACAGGGAGAGCTCCTATAATTCACCCCTCCACTTT
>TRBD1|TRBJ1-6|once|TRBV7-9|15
CASSGQGDRGSPLHF
TGTGCCAGCAGCGGACAAGGGGACAGGGGATCACCCCTCCACTTT
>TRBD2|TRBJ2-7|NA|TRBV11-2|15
CASSLVLAGAYEQYF
TGTGCCAGCAGCTTAGTGCTAGCGGGGGCCTACGAGCAGTACTTC
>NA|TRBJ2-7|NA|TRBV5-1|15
CASSPGTPGSYEQYF
TGCGCCAGCAGCCCGGGGACTCCTGGGTCCTACGAGCAGTACTTC
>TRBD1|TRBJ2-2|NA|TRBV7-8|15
CASSSQGARTGELFF
TGTGCCAGCAGCTCACAGGGGGCGCGAACCGGGGAGCTGTTTTTT
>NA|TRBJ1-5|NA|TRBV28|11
CASSRNQPQHF
TGTGCCAGCAGCCGGAATCAGCCCCAGCATTTT
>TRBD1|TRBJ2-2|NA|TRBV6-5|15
CASSRTGPHTGELFF
TGTGCCAGCAGTCGGACAGGGCCCCACACCGGGGAGCTGTTTTTT
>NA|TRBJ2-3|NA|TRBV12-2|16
CASSDKELAGDDTQYF
TGTGCAAGTAGTGACAAGGAACTAGCGGGAGATGATACGCAGTATTTT
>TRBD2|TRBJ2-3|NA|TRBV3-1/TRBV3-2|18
CASSQDYPTGRGTDTQYF
TGTGCCAGCAGCCAAGATTACCCCACCGGGAGGGGCACAGATACGCAGTATTTT
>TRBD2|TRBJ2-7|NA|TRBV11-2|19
CASSLDMLAGVPKPYEQYF
TGTGCCAGCAGCTTAGATATGCTAGCGGGAGTTCCTAAGCCCTACGAGCAGTACTTC
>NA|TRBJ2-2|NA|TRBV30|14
CAWSPGANTGELFF
TGTGCCTGGAGTCCAGGGGCGAACACCGGGGAGCTGTTTTTT
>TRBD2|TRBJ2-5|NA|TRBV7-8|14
CASSANRLAGAQYF
TGTGCCAGCAGCGCCAATCGACTAGCTGGGGCCCAGTACTTC
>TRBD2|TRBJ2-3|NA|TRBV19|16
CASTPGILARADTQYF
TGTGCCAGTACCCCAGGGATACTAGCGAGGGCAGATACGCAGTATTTT
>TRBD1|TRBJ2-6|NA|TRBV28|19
CACQRGLGQGARGANVLTF
TGTGCCTGCCAGAGGGGATTGGGACAGGGGGCGCGCGGGGCCAACGTCCTGACTTTC
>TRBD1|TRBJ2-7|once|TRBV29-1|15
CSVEYGTGGSYEQYF
TGCAGCGTTGAGTACGGGACAGGGGGTTCCTACGAGCAGTACTTC
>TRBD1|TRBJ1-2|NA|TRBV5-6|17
CASSQRGTGGGVYGYTF
TGTGCCAGCAGCCAGAGAGGGACAGGTGGCGGGGTCTATGGCTACACCTTC
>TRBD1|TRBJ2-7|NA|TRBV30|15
CAWSVTGTGGYEQYF
TGTGCCTGGAGTGTAACCGGGACAGGGGGCTACGAGCAGTACTTC
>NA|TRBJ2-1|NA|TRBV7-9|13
CASSLSRENEQFF
TGTGCCAGCAGCTTGTCCAGGGAAAATGAGCAGTTCTTC
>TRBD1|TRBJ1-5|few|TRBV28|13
CASLGQGSQPQHF
TGTGCCAGCCTAGGACAGGGATCTCAGCCCCAGCATTTT
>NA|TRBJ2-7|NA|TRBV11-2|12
CASNSGYNEQYF
TGTGCCAGCAATTCAGGGTATAACGAGCAGTACTTC
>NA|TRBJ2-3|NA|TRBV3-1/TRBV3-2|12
CASSISRDTQYF
TGTGCCAGCAGCATATCCCGGGATACGCAGTATTTT
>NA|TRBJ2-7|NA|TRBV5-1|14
CASSLGQFSYEQYF
TGCGCCAGCAGCTTGGGACAGTTCTCCTACGAGCAGTACTTC
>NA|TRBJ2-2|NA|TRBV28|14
CASSLTRNTGELFF
TGTGCCAGCAGTTTAACCAGAAACACCGGGGAGCTGTTTTTT
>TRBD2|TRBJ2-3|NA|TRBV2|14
CAARTSGRGDTQYF
TGTGCCGCCAGGACTAGCGGGAGGGGGGATACGCAGTATTTT
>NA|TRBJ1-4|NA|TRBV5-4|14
CASSPPGSREKLFF
TGTGCCAGCAGCCCACCGGGGTCTCGTGAAAAACTGTTTTTT
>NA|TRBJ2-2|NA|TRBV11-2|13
CASSLESPGELFF
TGTGCCAGCAGCTTAGAAAGCCCCGGGGAGCTGTTTTTT
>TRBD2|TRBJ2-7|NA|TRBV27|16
CASSSGFSGRAREQYF
TGTGCCAGCAGTTCCGGGTTTAGCGGGAGGGCGCGTGAGCAGTACTTC
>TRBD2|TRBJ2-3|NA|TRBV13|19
CASSRRLAGYRSSTDTQYF
TGTGCCAGCAGCCGACGACTAGCGGGGTACAGATCTAGCACAGATACGCAGTATTTT
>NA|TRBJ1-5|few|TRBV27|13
CASSSESNQPQHF
TGTGCCAGCAGTTCAGAATCCAATCAGCCCCAGCATTTT
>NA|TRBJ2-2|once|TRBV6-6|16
CASIPGGSLWTGELFF
TGTGCCAGCATCCCGGGTGGGTCCTTATGGACCGGGGAGCTGTTTTTT
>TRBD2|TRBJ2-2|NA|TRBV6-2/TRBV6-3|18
CASSSKTLTSGKTGELFF
TGTGCCAGCAGTTCCAAGACCCTGACTAGCGGAAAGACCGGGGAGCTGTTTTTT
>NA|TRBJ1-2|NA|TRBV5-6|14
CASTRGWGTYGYTF
TGTGCCAGCACCAGGGGCTGGGGAACCTATGGCTACACCTTC
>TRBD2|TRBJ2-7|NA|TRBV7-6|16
CASSSNPGTSGTRQYF
TGTGCCAGCAGCTCTAATCCCGGGACTAGCGGGACAAGGCAGTACTTC
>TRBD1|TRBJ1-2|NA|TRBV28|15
CASRGTGGRDYGYTF
TGTGCCAGCAGGGGGACAGGGGGCCGGGACTATGGCTACACCTTC
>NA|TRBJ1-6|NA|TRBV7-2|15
CASSPRPGWSSPLHF
TGTGCCAGCAGCCCCCGCCCTGGGTGGAGTTCACCCCTCCACTTT
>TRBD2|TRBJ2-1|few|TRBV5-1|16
CASSAQTSGKVSEQFF
TGCGCCAGCAGCGCCCAGACTAGCGGGAAAGTAAGTGAGCAGTTCTTC
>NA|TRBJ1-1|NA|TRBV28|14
CASSPPNLNTEAFF
TGTGCCAGCAGTCCTCCTAATCTGAACACTGAAGCTTTCTTT
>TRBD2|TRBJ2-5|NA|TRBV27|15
CASNLAGGPGETQYF
TGTGCCAGCAACTTAGCGGGAGGGCCCGGAGAGACCCAGTACTTC
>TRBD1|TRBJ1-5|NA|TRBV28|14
CASSNLQGVQPQHF
TGTGCCAGCAGCAACTTACAGGGGGTTCAGCCCCAGCATTTT
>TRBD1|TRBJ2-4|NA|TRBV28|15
CASSPPTGAKNIQYF
TGTGCCAGCAGTCCACCGACAGGGGCGAAAAACATTCAGTACTTC
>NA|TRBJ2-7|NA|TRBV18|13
CASSPGLSYEQYF
TGTGCCAGCTCACCTGGACTCTCCTACGAGCAGTACTTC
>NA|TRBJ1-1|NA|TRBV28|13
CASSLPPNTEAFF
TGTGCCAGCAGTTTACCCCCTAACACTGAAGCTTTCTTT
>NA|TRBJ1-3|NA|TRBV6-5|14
CASSYLGVGNTIYF
TGTGCCAGCAGTTACCTCGGGGTTGGAAACACCATATATTTT
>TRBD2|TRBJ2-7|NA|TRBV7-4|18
CASEPGLAGGPLVHEQYF
TGTGCCAGCGAGCCGGGACTAGCGGGAGGGCCTCTAGTACACGAGCAGTACTTC
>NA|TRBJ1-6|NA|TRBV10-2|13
CASKESKNSPLHF
TGCGCCAGCAAGGAGAGCAAGAATTCACCCCTCCACTTT
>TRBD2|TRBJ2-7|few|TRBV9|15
CASSPRTSGVLGQYF
TGTGCCAGCAGCCCCCGGACTAGCGGGGTCCTGGGGCAGTACTTC
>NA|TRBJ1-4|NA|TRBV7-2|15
CASSLAPGGDEKLFF
TGTGCCAGCAGCTTAGCGCCCGGGGGGGACGAAAAACTGTTTTTT
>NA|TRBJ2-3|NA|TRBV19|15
CASSINQGIADTQYF
TGTGCCAGTAGTATTAATCAGGGGATAGCAGATACGCAGTATTTT
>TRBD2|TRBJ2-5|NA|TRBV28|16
CASSPMGSGGQETQYF
TGTGCCAGCAGCCCCATGGGTAGCGGGGGACAAGAGACCCAGTACTTC
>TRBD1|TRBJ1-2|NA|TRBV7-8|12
CASSPDRIGYTF
TGTGCCAGCAGCCCGGACAGGATCGGCTACACCTTC
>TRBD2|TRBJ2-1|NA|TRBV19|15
CASRTGTSGHNEQFF
TGTGCCAGTAGGACCGGGACTAGCGGTCACAATGAGCAGTTCTTC